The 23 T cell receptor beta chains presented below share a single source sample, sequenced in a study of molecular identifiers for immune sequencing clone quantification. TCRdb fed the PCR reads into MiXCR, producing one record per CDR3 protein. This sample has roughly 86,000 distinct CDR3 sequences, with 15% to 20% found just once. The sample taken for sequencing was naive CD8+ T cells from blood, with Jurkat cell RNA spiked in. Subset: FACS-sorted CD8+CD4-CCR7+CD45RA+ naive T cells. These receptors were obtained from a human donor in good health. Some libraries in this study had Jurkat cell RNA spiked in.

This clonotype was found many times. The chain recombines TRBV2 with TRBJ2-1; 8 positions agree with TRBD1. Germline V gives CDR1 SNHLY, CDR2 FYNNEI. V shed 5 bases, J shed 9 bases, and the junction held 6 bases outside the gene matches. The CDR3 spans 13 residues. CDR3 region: CASSPGQGGEQFF. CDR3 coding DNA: TGTGCCAGCAGTCCAGGACAGGGCGGTGAGCAGTTCTTC.

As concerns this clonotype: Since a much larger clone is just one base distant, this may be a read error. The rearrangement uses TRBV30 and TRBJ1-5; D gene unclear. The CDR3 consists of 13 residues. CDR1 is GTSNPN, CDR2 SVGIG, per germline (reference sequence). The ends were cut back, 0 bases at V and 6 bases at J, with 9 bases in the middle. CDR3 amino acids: CAWSVGLSQPQHF. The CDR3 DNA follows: TGTGCCTGGAGTGTAGGACTCAGTCAGCCCCAGCATTTT. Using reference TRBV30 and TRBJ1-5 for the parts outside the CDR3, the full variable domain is SQTIHQWPATLVQPVGSPLSLECTVEGTSNPNLYWYRQAAGRGLQLLFYSVGIGQISSEVPQNLSASRPQDRQFILSSKKLLLSDSGFYLCAWSVGLSQPQHFGDGTRLSIL.

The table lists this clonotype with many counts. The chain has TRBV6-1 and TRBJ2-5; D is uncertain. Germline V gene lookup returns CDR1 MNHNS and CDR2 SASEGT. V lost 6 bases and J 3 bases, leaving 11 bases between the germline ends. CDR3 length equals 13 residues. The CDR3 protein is CASSAGPKETQYF. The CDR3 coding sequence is TGTGCCAGCAGCGCCGGGCCAAAAGAGACCCAGTACTTC.

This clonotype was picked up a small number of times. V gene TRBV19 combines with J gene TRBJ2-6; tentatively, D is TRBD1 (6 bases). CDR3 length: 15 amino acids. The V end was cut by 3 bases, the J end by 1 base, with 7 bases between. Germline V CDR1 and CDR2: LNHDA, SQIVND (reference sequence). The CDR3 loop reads CASSMDRSGANVLTF. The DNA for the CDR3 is TGTGCCAGTAGTATGGACAGATCTGGGGCCAACGTCCTGACTTTC. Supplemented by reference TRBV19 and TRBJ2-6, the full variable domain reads DGGITQSPKYLFRKEGQNVTLSCEQNLNHDAMYWYRQDPGQGLRLIYYSQIVNDFQKGDIAEGYSVSREKKESFPLTVTSAQKNPTAFYLCASSMDRSGANVLTFGAGSRLTVL.

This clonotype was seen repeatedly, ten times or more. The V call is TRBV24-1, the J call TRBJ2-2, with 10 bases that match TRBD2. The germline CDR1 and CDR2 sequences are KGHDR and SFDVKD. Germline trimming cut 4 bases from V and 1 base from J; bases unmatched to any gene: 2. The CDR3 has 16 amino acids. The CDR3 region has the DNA TGTGCCACCAGTGAAAGACTAGCGGGGAACACCGGGGAGCTGTTTTTT. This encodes CATSERLAGNTGELFF.

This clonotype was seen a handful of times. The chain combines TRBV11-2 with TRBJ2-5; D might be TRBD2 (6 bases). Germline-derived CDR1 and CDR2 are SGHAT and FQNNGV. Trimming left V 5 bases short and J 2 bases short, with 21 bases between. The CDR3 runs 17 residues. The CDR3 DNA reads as TGTGCCAGCAGCCGGGGGAGGACCAATATGGCACAAGAGACCCAGTACTTC. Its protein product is CASSRGRTNMAQETQYF.

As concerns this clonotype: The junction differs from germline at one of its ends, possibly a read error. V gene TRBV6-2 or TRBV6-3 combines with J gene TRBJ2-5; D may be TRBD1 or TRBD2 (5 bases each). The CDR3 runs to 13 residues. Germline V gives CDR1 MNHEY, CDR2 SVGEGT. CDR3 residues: CATMIGMGETQCF. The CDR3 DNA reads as TGTGCCACCATGATCGGGATGGGGGAGACCCAGTGCTTC.

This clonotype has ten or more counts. The CDR3 coding sequence is TGTGCCAGCAGCTTAGGGGGAAGGGAAAAAGAGACCCAGTACTTC. The encoded protein is CASSLGGREKETQYF. The chain joins TRBV7-6 to TRBJ2-5; D is unclear. This CDR3 region has 15 residues. V gave up 1 base and J gave up 3 bases, with 12 bases separating them. The germline gives CDR1 SGHVS, CDR2 FNYEAQ.

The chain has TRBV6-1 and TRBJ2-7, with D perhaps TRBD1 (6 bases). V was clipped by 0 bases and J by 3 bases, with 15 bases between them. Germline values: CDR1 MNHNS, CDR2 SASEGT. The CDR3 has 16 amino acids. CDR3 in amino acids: CASSEATGLEIYEQYF. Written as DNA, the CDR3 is TGTGCCAGCAGTGAAGCTACAGGGCTGGAGATCTACGAGCAGTACTTC.

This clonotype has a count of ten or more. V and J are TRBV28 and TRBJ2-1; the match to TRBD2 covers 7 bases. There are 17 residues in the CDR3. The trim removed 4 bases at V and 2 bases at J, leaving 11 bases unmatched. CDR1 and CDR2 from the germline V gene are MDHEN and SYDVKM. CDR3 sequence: CASSYPSQAGPYNEQFF. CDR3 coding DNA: TGTGCCAGCAGTTATCCATCTCAAGCGGGACCCTACAATGAGCAGTTCTTC.

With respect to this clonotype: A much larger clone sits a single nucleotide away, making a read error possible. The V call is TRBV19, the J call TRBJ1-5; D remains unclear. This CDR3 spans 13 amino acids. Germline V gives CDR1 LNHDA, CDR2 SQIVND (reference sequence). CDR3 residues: CTSSLSYNQPQHF. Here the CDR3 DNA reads TGTACCAGTAGCCTATCCTATAATCAGCCCCAGCATTTT.

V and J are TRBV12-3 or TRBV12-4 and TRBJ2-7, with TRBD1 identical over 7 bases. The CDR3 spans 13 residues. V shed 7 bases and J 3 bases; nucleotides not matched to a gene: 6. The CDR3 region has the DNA TGTGCCAGCACCACGGACAGGTTCTACGAGCAGTACTTC. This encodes CASTTDRFYEQYF.

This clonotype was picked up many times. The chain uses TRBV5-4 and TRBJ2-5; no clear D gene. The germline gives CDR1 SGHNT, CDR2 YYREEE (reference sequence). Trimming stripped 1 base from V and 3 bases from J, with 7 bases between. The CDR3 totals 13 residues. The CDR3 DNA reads TGTGCCAGCAGCTTGATGGCGGAAGAGACCCAGTACTTC. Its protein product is CASSLMAEETQYF.

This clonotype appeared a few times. CDR3 in DNA: TGTGCCAGCAGTTTCCGGGGGAGTGGGTACGAGCAGTACTTC. Amino acid sequence: CASSFRGSGYEQYF. This chain links TRBV27 with TRBJ2-7; a possible D gene is TRBD2 (6 bases). The CDR3 totals 14 residues. Germline lookup yields CDR1 MNHEY and CDR2 SMNVEV (reference sequence). V lost 3 bases and J 4 bases, leaving 13 bases between the germline ends.

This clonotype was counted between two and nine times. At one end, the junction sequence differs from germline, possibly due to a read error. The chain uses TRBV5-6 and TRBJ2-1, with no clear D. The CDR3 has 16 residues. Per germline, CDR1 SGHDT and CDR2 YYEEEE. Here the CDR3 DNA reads TGTGCCAGCAGCTTAATCGCGAGGTACTCCTACAATGAGCAGCTCTTC. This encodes CASSLIARYSYNEQLF.

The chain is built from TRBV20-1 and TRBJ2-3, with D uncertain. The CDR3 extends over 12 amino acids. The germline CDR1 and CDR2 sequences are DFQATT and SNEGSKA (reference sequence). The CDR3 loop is CTAPDAADTQYF. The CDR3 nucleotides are TGCACTGCCCCTGATGCGGCAGATACGCAGTATTTT.

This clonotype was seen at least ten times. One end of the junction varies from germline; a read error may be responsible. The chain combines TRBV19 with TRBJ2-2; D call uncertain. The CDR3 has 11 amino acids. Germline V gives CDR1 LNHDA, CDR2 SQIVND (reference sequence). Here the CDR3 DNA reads TGTGCCAGTAGCCGAGCCGGTGAGCTGTTTTTT. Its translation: CASSRAGELFF.

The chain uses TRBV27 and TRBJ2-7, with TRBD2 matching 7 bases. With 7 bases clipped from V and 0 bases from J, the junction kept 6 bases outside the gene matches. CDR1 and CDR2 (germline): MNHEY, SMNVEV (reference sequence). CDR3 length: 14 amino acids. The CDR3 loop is CASNPGGPSYEQYF. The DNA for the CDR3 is TGTGCCAGCAACCCGGGGGGTCCCTCCTACGAGCAGTACTTC.

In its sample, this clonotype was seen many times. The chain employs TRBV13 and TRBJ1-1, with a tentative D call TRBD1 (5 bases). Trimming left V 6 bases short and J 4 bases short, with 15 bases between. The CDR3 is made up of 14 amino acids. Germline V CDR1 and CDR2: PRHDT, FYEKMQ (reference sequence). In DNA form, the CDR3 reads TGTGCCAGCAGTCCCCCGGGGGTGGTCACTGAAGCTTTCTTT. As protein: CASSPPGVVTEAFF.

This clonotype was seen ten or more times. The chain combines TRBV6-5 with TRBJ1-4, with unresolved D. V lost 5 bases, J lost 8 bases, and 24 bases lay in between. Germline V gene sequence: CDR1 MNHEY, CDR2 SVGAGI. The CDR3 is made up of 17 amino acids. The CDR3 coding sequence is TGTGCCAGCAGTCCCCTTGAGTTGGAGGGCGCTCAGGAAAAACTGTTTTTT. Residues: CASSPLELEGAQEKLFF.

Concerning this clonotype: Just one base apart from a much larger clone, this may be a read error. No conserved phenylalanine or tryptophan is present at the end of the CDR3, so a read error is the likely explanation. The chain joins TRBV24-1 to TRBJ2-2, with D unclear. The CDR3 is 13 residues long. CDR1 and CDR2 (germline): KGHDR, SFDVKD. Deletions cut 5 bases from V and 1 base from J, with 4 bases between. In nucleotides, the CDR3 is TGTGCCACCAGTGTAAAGAACACCGGGGAGCTGTTTTCT. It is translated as CATSVKNTGELFS.

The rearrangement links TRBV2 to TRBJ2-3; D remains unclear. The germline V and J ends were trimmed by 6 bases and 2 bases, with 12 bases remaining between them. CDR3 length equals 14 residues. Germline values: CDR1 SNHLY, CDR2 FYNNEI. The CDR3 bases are TGTGCCAGCAGCCGCCTCATAGCCACAGATACGCAGTATTTT. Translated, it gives CASSRLIATDTQYF.

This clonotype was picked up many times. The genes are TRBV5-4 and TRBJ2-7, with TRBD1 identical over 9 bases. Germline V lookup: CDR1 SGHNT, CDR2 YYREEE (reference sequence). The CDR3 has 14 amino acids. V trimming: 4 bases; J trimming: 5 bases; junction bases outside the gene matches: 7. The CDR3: CASSPGQGANEQYF. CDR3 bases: TGTGCCAGCAGCCCGGGACAGGGTGCTAACGAGCAGTACTTC.